This TCR beta chain is from a study of CD8+CD57+ T cells in acquired aplastic anemia. The CDR3 covers 15 residues. CDR1 and CDR2 from the germline V gene are SGHTA and FQGNSA. As concerns this clonotype: An end of the junction differs from the germline gene, which may be a read error.

TCR beta VDJ combinations and CDR3 sequences were profiled from genomic DNA. TCRdb itself ran the reads through MiXCR, one entry per CDR3 protein. This table holds 150,000 to 200,000 distinct CDR3 sequences, under 75% found once. The sequenced sample consisted of sorted CD4+, CD8+, or CD8+CD57+ T cells (not recorded which) from PBMCs. This TCR derives from a human donor in good health. The chain combines TRBV7-2 with TRBJ2-7; 12 bases line up with TRBD2. In DNA form, the CDR3 reads TGTGCCAGCAGCTTAGCGACTAGCGGGAGATACAAGCATTACTTC. Amino acids: CASSLATSGRYKHYF.